Listed here are 7 T cell receptor beta chains from one sample, sequenced in a study of cytomegalovirus exposure and HLA in healthy donors. Data came from immunoSEQ multiplex PCR; TCRdb stores just in-frame clones and leaves some out. The sample lists about 58,000 clones; around 90% were seen once. Sequencing was performed on PBMCs. These receptors all stem from a man younger than 35 in good health and CMV-seronegative.

This chain joins TRBV6-1 and TRBJ2-7, with D possibly being TRBD2 (7 bases). Germline V gene sequence: CDR1 MNHNS, CDR2 SASEGT. The CDR3 has 13 amino acids. V was trimmed by 8 bases and J by 9 bases, leaving 20 bases between them. CDR3 bases: TGTGCCAGCGACAATGGACTAGAAGGGGGGCAGTACTTC. This sequence encodes CASDNGLEGGQYF.

J is TRBJ1-1 and V is TRBV29-1; maybe TRBD1 (6 bases). Germline V gene lookup returns CDR1 SQVTM and CDR2 ANQGSEA. The CDR3 sequence is 13 residues long. With 6 bases removed from V and 5 bases from J, the gap between germline ends came to 16 bases. The CDR3 DNA reads TGCAGCGTAAAACAGGGCTCGTGGACTGAAGCTTTCTTT. Protein sequence: CSVKQGSWTEAFF. Complete variable domain (other parts from reference TRBV29-1 and TRBJ1-1): SAVISQKPSRDICQRGTSLTIQCQVDSQVTMMFWYRQQPGQSLTLIATANQGSEATYESGFVIDKFPISRPNLTFSTLTVSNMSPEDSSIYLCSVKQGSWTEAFFGQGTRLTVV.

This clone was counted a single time. The genes are TRBV27 and TRBJ1-1, with 7 positions matching TRBD1. This CDR3 contains 14 residues. The V and J ends lost 5 bases and 4 bases, in that order; junction bases with no gene match: 7. Germline V gives CDR1 MNHEY, CDR2 SMNVEV (reference sequence). CDR3 DNA: TGTGCCAGCAGTACACAGGGGTTTTTCACTGAAGCTTTCTTT. As protein: CASSTQGFFTEAFF.

CDR3: CASSGTDRGKQYF. The CDR3 nucleotides are TGTGCCAGCAGTGGTACGGACAGGGGAAAGCAGTACTTC. This chain connects TRBV25-1 to TRBJ2-7; 9 positions agree with TRBD1. V gave up 4 bases and J gave up 8 bases; unmatched junction bases: 6. Germline values: CDR1 MGHDK, CDR2 SYGVNS. The CDR3 covers 13 residues.

The J gene is TRBJ1-4, the V gene TRBV10-3, with D possibly matching TRBD1 (5 bases). Trimming cost V 10 bases and J 3 bases, with 12 bases left between them. Germline V gene sequence: CDR1 ENHRY, CDR2 SYGVKD. The CDR3 consists of 13 residues. The CDR3 loop is CATRGGANEKLFF. CDR3 nucleotide sequence: TGTGCCACCCGCGGGGGGGCTAATGAAAAACTGTTTTTT.

This chain joins TRBV9 and TRBJ2-1; D might be TRBD2 (7 bases). CDR1 SGDLS and CDR2 YYNGEE come from the germline V gene. The V end was cut by 4 bases, the J end by 3 bases, with 23 bases between. This CDR3 spans 18 amino acids. The CDR3 region has the DNA TGTGCCAGCAGCTCGGGGGGCTTAGTTTTCCCTTACTACAATGAGCAGTTCTTC. Encoded protein: CASSSGGLVFPYYNEQFF.

The chain is built from TRBV4-1 and TRBJ2-1, with D hard to call. Germline values: CDR1 MGHRA, CDR2 YSYEKL. Trimming pared 1 base from V and 5 bases from J, leaving 3 bases between. The CDR3 loop spans 12 amino acids. The CDR3 spells CASSQGDNEQFF. The DNA of the CDR3 is TGCGCCAGCAGCCAAGGAGACAATGAGCAGTTCTTC.